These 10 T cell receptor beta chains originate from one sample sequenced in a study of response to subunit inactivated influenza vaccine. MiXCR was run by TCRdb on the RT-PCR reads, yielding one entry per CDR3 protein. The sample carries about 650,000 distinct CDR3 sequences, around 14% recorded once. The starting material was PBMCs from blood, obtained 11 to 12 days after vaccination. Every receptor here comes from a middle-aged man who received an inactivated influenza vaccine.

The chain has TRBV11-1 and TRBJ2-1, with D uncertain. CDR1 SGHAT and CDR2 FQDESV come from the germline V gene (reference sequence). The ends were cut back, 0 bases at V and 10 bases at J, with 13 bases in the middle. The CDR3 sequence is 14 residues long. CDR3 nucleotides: TGTGCCAGCAGCTTAGCCGCGACCCCAATAGAGCAGTTCTTC. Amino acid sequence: CASSLAATPIEQFF. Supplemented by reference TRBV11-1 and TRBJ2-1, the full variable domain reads EAEVAQSPRYKITEKSQAVAFWCDPISGHATLYWYRQILGQGPELLVQFQDESVVDDSQLPKDRFSAERLKGVDSTLKIQPAELGDSAMYLCASSLAATPIEQFFGPGTRLTVL.

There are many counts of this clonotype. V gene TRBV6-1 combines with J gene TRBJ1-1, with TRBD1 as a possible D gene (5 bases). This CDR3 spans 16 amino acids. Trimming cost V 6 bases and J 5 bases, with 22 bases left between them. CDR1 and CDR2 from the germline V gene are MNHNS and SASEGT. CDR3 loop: CASRSPHGGGRTEAFF. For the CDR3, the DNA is TGTGCCAGCAGGTCACCCCATGGTGGGGGGAGGACTGAAGCTTTCTTT.

The CDR3 loop is CASSQGVTAAGSYTF. The CDR3 DNA follows: TGTGCCAGCAGCCAAGGCGTCACGGCCGCGGGGAGCTACACCTTC. The J gene is TRBJ1-2, the V gene TRBV3-1, with D unclear. Trimming pared 1 base from V and 9 bases from J, leaving 18 bases between. The germline V gene encodes CDR1 LGHDT and CDR2 YNNKEL (reference sequence). This CDR3 has 15 amino acids.

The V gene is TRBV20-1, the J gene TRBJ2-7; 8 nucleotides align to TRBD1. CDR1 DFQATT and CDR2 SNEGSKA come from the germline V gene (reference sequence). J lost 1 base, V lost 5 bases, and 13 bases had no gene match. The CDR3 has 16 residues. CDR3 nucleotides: TGCAGTGCTCTAATCACAATGACAGGGGAGTCCTACGAGCAGTACTTC. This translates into CSALITMTGESYEQYF.

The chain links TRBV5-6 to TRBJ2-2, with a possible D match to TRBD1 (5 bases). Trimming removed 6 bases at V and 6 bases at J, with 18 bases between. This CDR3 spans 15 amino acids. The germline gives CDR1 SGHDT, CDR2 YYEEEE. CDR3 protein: CASTRQSGGAGELFF. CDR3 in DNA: TGTGCCAGCACCCGACAGTCCGGTGGGGCCGGGGAGCTGTTTTTT. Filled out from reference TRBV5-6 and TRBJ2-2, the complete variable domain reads DAGVTQSPTHLIKTRGQQVTLRCSPKSGHDTVSWYQQALGQGPQFIFQYYEEEERQRGNFPDRFSGHQFPNYSSELNVNALLLGDSALYLCASTRQSGGAGELFFGEGSRLTVL.

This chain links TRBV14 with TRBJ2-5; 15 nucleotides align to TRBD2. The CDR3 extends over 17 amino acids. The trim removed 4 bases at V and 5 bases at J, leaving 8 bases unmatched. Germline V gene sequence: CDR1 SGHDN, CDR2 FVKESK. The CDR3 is CASSRWTSGRAWETQYF. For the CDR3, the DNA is TGTGCCAGCAGCCGATGGACTAGCGGGAGGGCCTGGGAGACCCAGTACTTC. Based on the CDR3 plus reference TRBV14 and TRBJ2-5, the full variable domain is EAGVTQFPSHSVIEKGQTVTLRCDPISGHDNLYWYRRVMGKEIKFLLHFVKESKQDESGMPNNRFLAERTGGTYSTLKVQPAELEDSGVYFCASSRWTSGRAWETQYFGPGTRLLVL.

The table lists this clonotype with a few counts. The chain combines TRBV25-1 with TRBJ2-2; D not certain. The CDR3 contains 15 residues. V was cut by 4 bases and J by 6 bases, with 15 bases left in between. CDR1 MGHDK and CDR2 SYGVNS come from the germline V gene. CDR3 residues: CASSGDLQFPGELFF. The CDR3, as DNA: TGTGCCAGCAGTGGCGACCTACAATTCCCCGGGGAGCTGTTTTTT.

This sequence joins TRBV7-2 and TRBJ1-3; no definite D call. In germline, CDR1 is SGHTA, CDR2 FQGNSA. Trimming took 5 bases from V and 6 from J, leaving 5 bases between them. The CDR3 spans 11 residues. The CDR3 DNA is TGTGCCAGCAGCCGGGAAAACACCATATATTTT. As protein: CASSRENTIYF.

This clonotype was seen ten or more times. CDR3 nucleotides: TGTGCCAGCAGCTTACAGCAAGAGACCCAGTACTTC. Protein: CASSLQQETQYF. The V gene is TRBV7-9, the J gene TRBJ2-5, with D uncertain. The CDR3 is 12 amino acids. V lost 2 bases and J 2 bases, leaving 3 bases between the germline ends. Looked up from germline, CDR1 is SEHNR and CDR2 is FQNEAQ (reference sequence).

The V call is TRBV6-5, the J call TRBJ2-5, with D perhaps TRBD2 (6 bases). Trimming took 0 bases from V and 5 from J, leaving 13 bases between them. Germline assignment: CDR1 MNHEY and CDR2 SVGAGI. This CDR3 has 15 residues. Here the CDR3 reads CASSYSTSRGETQYF. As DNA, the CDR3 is TGTGCCAGCAGTTACTCGACTAGTCGTGGGGAGACCCAGTACTTC.